This TCR beta chain derives from a study of a mutant IDH1 vaccine in newly diagnosed glioma. Study summary: The treated group averaged 40.4 years old and was about 60% male, around 38% female. Earlier treatment was radiotherapy, temozolomide, or both, with most getting both.

The repertoire was sequenced with immunoSEQ multiplex PCR; TCRdb's copy has only in-frame clones and lacks some. The sample carries tens of thousands of clones, over 75% recorded once. The germline gives CDR1 SGHRS, CDR2 YFSETQ. Trimming removed 3 bases at V and 10 bases at J, with 10 bases between. CDR3 length: 12 amino acids. Time point specified: baseline, week 1 (first vaccination visit). Treatment specified: pre-vaccination baseline after standard-of-care therapy. V and J are TRBV5-1 and TRBJ1-4, with unresolved D. The TCR was taken from a man aged 35 to 55 with glioma. Some clones in this sample may be carry-over from other donors' samples. This specimen consisted of PBMCs, obtained from a glioma patient treated with radiotherapy, temozolomide or both. The CDR3 sequence: CASSSLVGKLFF. The CDR3 coding sequence is TGCGCCAGCAGCTCCTTGGTCGGAAAACTGTTTTTT.